This TCR beta chain was captured in a study of T cell repertoires in cytomegalovirus infection (dated by TCRdb to the late 2010s). Turning to the overall study: Peptide stimulations targeted recently identified HLA-C-restricted CMV epitopes, whose presentation resists viral immunomodulation, together with well-studied HLA-B-restricted epitopes. Because public TCR beta signatures pointed to carriage of CMV infection together with the matching HLA type, the HLA type of each donor mattered for the analysis.

This sample was sequenced with an Illumina HiSeq 1500. Clones were called with MiXCR by TCRdb after fastp trimmed the public reads at Q25, and only in-frame beta chains were retained. Entries are consolidated by CDR3 protein sequence, retaining the most common genes and DNA. The sample table shows fewer than 900,000 distinct CDR3 sequences, and roughly 29% are seen once. 10% to 15% of the sample is held by the ten biggest clonotypes. From the cysteine through the phenylalanine, the CDR3 covers 12 amino acids. Solely the CDR3 DNA is kept, with 36 bases framed from the first base. V loses 7 bases, J loses 11 bases, and the germline ends lie 17 bases apart. The label giving this sample's treatment or condition can be read as: in vitro stimulation with specific CMV peptide epitopes to enrich CMV-specific T cells. What the work shows at the level of the full study, not this receptor alone: In both this cohort and an independent cohort of over 350 donors, the cumulative frequency of public TCR beta family members distinguished carriers of CMV infection plus the relevant HLA type. The ex vivo response was dominated by HLA-C-restricted CMV-specific TCR beta clonotypes, which also provided the single most frequent clonotype in two of eight donors.

With regard to this clonotype: The specificity of this receptor is unknown. No clone much larger than this one lies a single base away; base qualities are absent.

Sequenced material: cultured CD8+ T cells from PBMCs, taken from culture after CMV antigen stimulation. This receptor was taken from a human donor in good health (CMV status not recorded). Some clones in this sample may be carry-over from other donors' samples. This receptor chain uses TRBV12-3 or TRBV12-4 and TRBJ1-1, with the D gene not clear enough to name. This receptor has the CDR3 CASTPAAGYAFF. The nucleotide sequence is given as TGTGCCAGCACCCCCGCGGCGGGGTACGCTTTCTTT.